This is a list of T cell receptor beta chains from one sample in a study of prognosis after radiotherapy for stage I lung cancer. One entry per CDR3 protein results from TCRdb running MiXCR on the multiplex PCR reads. The table has roughly 11,000 distinct CDR3 sequences, 45% to 65% seen once. The sample consisted of PBMCs, taken before or after stereotactic body radiation therapy (not recorded which). These receptors originate from a donor over 45 with non-small cell lung cancer. Both conserved end residues are part of each CDR3. D genes are given only for firm matches. Part of the rows lack a size; the others show once, few, many or a class for expanded clones.

TRBJ2-2 | medium-sized | TRBD2 | TRBV24-1 | TGTGCCACCAGTGATTTAGCGGGAGGAACCGGGGAGCTGTTTTTT | CATSDLAGGTGELFF
TRBJ1-5 | NA | NA | TRBV4-1 | TGCGCCAGCAGCCAAAGGGACGAGAGCAATCAGCCCCAGCATTTT | CASSQRDESNQPQHF
TRBJ2-7 | medium-sized | NA | TRBV2 | TGTGCCAGCAGCTTCATGACCGACTACGAGCAGTACTTC | CASSFMTDYEQYF
TRBJ1-1 | NA | NA | TRBV2 | TGTGCCACCTCCGGGACACCGAACACCGAATCTTTCTTT | CATSGTPNTESFF
TRBJ1-4 | NA | TRBD1 | TRBV2 | TGTGCCGGTACCTGGACAGGGTATGAAAAACTGCTTTTT | CAGTWTGYEKLLF
TRBJ2-3 | medium-sized | NA | TRBV20-1 | TGCAGTGCTCGGGACAACACAGATACGCAGTATTTT | CSARDNTDTQYF
TRBJ2-2 | once | TRBD2 | TRBV29-1 | TGCAGCGTTGAAGTAGGGAGCGGGGGGCCGAACACCGGGGAGCTGTTTTTT | CSVEVGSGGPNTGELFF
TRBJ1-2 | NA | NA | TRBV19 | TGTGCCAGTAGTACGTCTCGGGCGGCAGGCTACACCTTC | CASSTSRAAGYTF
TRBJ2-7 | medium-sized | TRBD2 | TRBV20-1 | TGCAGTGCTAGAGCCCCGGGGGGGGGGCTCTACGAGCAGTACTTC | CSARAPGGGLYEQYF
TRBJ1-6 | NA | NA | TRBV6-5 | TGTGCCAGCAGTTACCTAACCAAGACAAATTCACCTCTCCACTTT | CASSYLTKTNSPLHF
TRBJ2-3 | NA | NA | TRBV6-4 | TGCGCCAGCAGTTACTCGCTCAGGGGCACAGATACGCAGTATTTT | CASSYSLRGTDTQYF
TRBJ2-1 | NA | NA | TRBV10-3 | TGTTCCATCAGGAGCCCAGGGGAAGCGGATAAGAATGAGCATTTCTTC | CSIRSPGEADKNEHFF
TRBJ2-3 | many | TRBD2 | TRBV6-4 | TGTGCCAGCAGTGAGGTATCGGGACTAGCGGGGAGGAGTGATGTGGATACGCAGTATTTT | CASSEVSGLAGRSDVDTQYF
TRBJ2-3 | many | TRBD2 | TRBV2 | TGTGCCAGCGTACGGACTAGCGGGTTCACAGATACGCAGTATTTT | CASVRTSGFTDTQYF
TRBJ1-2 | NA | NA | TRBV18 | TGTGCCAGCTCACGCGGCGATCTACATTCTAACTATGGCTACACCTTC | CASSRGDLHSNYGYTF
TRBJ2-2 | NA | NA | TRBV7-2 | TGTGCCAGCAGCTTAGGGGCTAACACCGGGGAGCTGTTTTTT | CASSLGANTGELFF
TRBJ2-7 | NA | NA | TRBV6-1 | TGTGCCAGCAACCTGGAGAGCGTTAATGACTACGAGCAGTACTTC | CASNLESVNDYEQYF
TRBJ2-3 | medium-sized | TRBD2 | TRBV3-1 | TGTGCCAGCAGCCGCCTAGCGGGGGGGCGTTCAGATACGCAGTATTTT | CASSRLAGGRSDTQYF
TRBJ1-6 | NA | TRBD1 | TRBV7-2 | TGTGCCAGCAGCTTAGACGGGACAGGGGGCATTTCAACACTCCACTTT | CASSLDGTGGISTLHF
TRBJ1-3 | once | NA | TRBV30 | TGTGCCTGGAGGGCAGAGGGAAACACCATATATTTT | CAWRAEGNTIYF
TRBJ2-3 | medium-sized | NA | TRBV12-5 | TGTGCTAGTGGTTATGGGGCCAGGGCGGGGACAGATACGCAGTATTTT | CASGYGARAGTDTQYF
TRBJ2-7 | NA | TRBD2 | TRBV10-3 | TGTGCCATCATTGAGGGACTAGCGGGAGACGAGCAGTACTTC | CAIIEGLAGDEQYF
TRBJ2-2 | NA | NA | TRBV20-1 | TGCAGTGCTAGAGATTTAAGAGGGCCCCCCGGCGCCGGGGAGCTGTTTTTT | CSARDLRGPPGAGELFF
TRBJ2-1 | NA | NA | TRBV30 | TGTGCCTGGAGTGTCGGGTACAATGAGCAGTTCTTC | CAWSVGYNEQFF
TRBJ2-6 | NA | NA | TRBV7-3 | TGTGCCAGCAGCGCCCGGGACCGTTCTGGGGCCAACGTCCTGACTTTC | CASSARDRSGANVLTF
TRBJ2-2 | once | NA | TRBV11-1 | TGTGCCAGCAGACAAAGAGGCCGCACCCGGGAGCTGTTTTTT | CASRQRGRTRELFF
TRBJ1-2 | NA | NA | TRBV5-1 | TGCGCCAGCAGCTTGAGGCAGGCCGAGGGCTACACCTTC | CASSLRQAEGYTF
TRBJ1-1 | NA | TRBD1 | TRBV2 | TGTGCCAGCAGGCCCCCGACAGGGATCACTGAAGCTTTCTTT | CASRPPTGITEAFF
TRBJ1-2 | medium-sized | NA | TRBV9 | TGTGCCAGCAGCGCGGGACACGGGTATGGCTACACCTTC | CASSAGHGYGYTF
TRBJ2-7 | medium-sized | NA | TRBV18 | TGTGCCAGCTCACCAACGCGCCCCCCGGACGAGCAGTACTTC | CASSPTRPPDEQYF
TRBJ2-7 | NA | NA | TRBV6-2/TRBV6-3 | TGTGCCAGCGCTCTAGGCGGTAGTCCCCACGATCAGTACTTC | CASALGGSPHDQYF
TRBJ2-7 | medium-sized | NA | TRBV5-6 | TGTGCCAGCAGCTTGATGGGGGCCAGCTCCTACGAGCAGTACTTC | CASSLMGASSYEQYF
TRBJ2-1 | NA | TRBD1 | TRBV12-3/TRBV12-4 | TGTTCCAGCAGTCTCGGACAGGGGGCGCGCAATGATCAGTTCTTC | CSSSLGQGARNDQFF
TRBJ2-7 | medium-sized | TRBD1 | TRBV27 | TGTGCCAGCAAGTTTACAGGGGTAGTATCCTACGAGCAGTACTTC | CASKFTGVVSYEQYF
TRBJ2-6 | once | NA | TRBV11-2 | TGTGCCAGCAGCACCCTCCTAGAGCTCTCTGGGGCCAACGTCCTGACTTTC | CASSTLLELSGANVLTF
TRBJ2-7 | NA | TRBD1 | TRBV6-5 | TGTGCCAGCAGTTACGCCGTGACAGGGCCCTCCTACGAGCAGTACTTC | CASSYAVTGPSYEQYF
TRBJ2-7 | many | NA | TRBV29-1 | TGCAGCGTTGAAGATCGTACGGAATCCTACGAGCAGTACTTC | CSVEDRTESYEQYF
TRBJ1-1 | NA | NA | TRBV6-1 | TGTGCCAGCACAAGGCAGCCGAACACTGAATCTTTCTTT | CASTRQPNTESFF
TRBJ2-5 | many | NA | TRBV3-1 | TGTGCCAGCAGCCAAGAGATTATAAATTCAGAGACCCAGTACTTC | CASSQEIINSETQYF
TRBJ2-4 | many | TRBD1 | TRBV20-1 | TGCAGTGCTAGAGAAGACAGGGGTGTTGGCATTCAGTACTTC | CSAREDRGVGIQYF
TRBJ2-5 | medium-sized | TRBD2 | TRBV6-5 | TGTGCCAGCAGTTACTCGACTCCGGGAGGAGAGACCCAGTACTTC | CASSYSTPGGETQYF
TRBJ2-5 | NA | NA | TRBV6-5 | TGTGCCAGCAGTTATAAGGAGACCCAGTACTTC | CASSYKETQYF